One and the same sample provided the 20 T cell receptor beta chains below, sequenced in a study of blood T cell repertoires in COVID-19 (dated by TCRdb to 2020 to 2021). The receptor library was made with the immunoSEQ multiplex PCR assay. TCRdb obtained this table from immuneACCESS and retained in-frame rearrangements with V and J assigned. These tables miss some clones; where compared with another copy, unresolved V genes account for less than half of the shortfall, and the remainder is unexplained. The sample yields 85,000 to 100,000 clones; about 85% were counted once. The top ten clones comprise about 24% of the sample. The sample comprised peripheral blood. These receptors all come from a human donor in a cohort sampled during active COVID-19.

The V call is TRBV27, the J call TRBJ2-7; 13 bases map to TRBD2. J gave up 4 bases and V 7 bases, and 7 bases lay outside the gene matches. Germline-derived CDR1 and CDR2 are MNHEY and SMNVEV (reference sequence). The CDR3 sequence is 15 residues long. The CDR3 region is CASKRTSGSQYEQYF. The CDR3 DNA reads TGTGCCAGCAAAAGGACTAGCGGGAGCCAGTACGAGCAGTACTTC.

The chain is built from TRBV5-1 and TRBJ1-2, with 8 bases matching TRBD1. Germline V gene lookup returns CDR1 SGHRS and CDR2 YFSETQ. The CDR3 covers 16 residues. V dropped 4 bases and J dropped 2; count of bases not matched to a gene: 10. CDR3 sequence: CASSTNTGGENYGYTF. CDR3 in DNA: TGCGCCAGCAGCACCAACACAGGGGGGGAAAACTATGGCTACACCTTC.

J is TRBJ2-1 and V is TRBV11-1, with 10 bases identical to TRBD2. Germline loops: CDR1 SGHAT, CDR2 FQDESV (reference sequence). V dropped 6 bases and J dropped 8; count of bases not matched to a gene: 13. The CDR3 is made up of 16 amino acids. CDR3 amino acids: CASRDLSGRAADEQFF. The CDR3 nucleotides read TGTGCCAGCAGGGACCTAAGCGGGAGGGCCGCCGATGAGCAGTTCTTC. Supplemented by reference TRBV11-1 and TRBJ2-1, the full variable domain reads EAEVAQSPRYKITEKSQAVAFWCDPISGHATLYWYRQILGQGPELLVQFQDESVVDDSQLPKDRFSAERLKGVDSTLKIQPAELGDSAMYLCASRDLSGRAADEQFFGPGTRLTVL.

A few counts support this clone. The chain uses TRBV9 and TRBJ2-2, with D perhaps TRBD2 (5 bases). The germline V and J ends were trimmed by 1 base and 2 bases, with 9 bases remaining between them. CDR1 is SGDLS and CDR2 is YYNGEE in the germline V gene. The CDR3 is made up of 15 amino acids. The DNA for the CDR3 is TGTGCCAGCAGCGTAAGCGGAGATAACACCGGGGAGCTGTTTTTT. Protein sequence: CASSVSGDNTGELFF.

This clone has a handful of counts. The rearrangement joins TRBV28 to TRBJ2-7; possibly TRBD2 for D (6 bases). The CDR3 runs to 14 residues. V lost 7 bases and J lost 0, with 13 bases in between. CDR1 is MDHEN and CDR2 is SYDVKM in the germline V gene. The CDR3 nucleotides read TGTGCCAGCAATACCGCGGGGTACTCCTACGAGCAGTACTTC. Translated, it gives CASNTAGYSYEQYF.

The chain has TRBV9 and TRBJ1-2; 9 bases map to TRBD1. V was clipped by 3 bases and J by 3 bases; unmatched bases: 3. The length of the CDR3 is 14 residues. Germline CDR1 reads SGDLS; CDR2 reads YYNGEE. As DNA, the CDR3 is TGTGCCAGCAGCGCCGGGACAGGGCACTATGGCTACACCTTC. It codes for CASSAGTGHYGYTF.

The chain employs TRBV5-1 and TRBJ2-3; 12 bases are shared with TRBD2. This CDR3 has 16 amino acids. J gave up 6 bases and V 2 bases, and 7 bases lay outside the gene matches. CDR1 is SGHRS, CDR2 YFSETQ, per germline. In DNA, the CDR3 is TGCGCCAGCAGCTTAGGACTAGCGGGAATGGCCGATACGCAGTATTTT. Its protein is CASSLGLAGMADTQYF.

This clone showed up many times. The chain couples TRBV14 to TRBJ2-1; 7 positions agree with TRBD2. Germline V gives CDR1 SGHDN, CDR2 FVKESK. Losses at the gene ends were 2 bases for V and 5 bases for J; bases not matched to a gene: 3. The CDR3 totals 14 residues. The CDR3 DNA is TGTGCCAGCAGCCAAATCGGGACTAACAATGAGCAGTTCTTC. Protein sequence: CASSQIGTNNEQFF.

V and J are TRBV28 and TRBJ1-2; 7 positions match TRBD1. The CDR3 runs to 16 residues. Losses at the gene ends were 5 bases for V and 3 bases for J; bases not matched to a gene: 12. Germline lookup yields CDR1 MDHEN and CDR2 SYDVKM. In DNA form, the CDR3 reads TGTGCCAGCAGTACCCTATCGACAGGGAGTCACTATGGCTACACCTTC. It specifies CASSTLSTGSHYGYTF.

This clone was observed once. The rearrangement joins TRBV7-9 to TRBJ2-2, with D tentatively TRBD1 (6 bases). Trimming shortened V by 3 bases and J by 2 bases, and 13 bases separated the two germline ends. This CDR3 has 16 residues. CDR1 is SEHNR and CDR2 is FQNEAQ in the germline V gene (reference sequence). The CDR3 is CASSLQGRFNTGELFF. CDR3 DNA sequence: TGTGCCAGCAGCTTGCAGGGGCGGTTTAACACCGGGGAGCTGTTTTTT.

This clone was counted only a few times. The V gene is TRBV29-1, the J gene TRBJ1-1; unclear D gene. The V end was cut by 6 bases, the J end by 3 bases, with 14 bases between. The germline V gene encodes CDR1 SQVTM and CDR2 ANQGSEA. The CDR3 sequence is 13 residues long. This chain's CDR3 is CSVSHGEDTEAFF. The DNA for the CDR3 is TGCAGCGTAAGCCACGGCGAGGACACTGAAGCTTTCTTT.

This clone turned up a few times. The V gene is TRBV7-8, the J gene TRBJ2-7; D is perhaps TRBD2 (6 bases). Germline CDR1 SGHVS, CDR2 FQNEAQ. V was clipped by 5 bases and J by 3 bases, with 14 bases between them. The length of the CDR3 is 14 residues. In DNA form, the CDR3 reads TGTGCCAGCAGCCCAGGCGGTAGCGGCTACGAGCAGTACTTC. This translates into CASSPGGSGYEQYF.

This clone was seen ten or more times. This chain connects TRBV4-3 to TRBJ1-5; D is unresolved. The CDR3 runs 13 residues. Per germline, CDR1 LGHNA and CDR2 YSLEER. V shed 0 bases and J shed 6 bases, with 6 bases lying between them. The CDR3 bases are TGCGCCAGCAGCCAAGATGGAGGTCAGCCCCAGCATTTT. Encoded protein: CASSQDGGQPQHF.

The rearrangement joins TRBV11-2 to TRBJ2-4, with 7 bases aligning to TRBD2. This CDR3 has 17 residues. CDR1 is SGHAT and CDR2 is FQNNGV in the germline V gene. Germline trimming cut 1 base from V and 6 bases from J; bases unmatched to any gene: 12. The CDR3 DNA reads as TGTGCCAGCAGCTTAGGCCTAGCGGAACCGGGATTAAACATTCAGTACTTC. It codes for CASSLGLAEPGLNIQYF.

The CDR3 region is CASSPYGRGITYEQYF. The CDR3 DNA reads as TGTGCCAGCTCACCCTACGGCAGGGGCATTACCTACGAGCAGTACTTC. The chain uses TRBV18 and TRBJ2-7; maybe TRBD1 (6 bases). Germline lookup yields CDR1 KGHSH and CDR2 LQKENI. The CDR3 is 16 amino acids. Trimming stripped 3 bases from V and 2 bases from J, with 17 bases between.

The CDR3 DNA is TGTGCCAGTCGACCTATCCGGGACAGACAAGAGACCCAGTACTTC. This gives the protein CASRPIRDRQETQYF. The V call is TRBV6-5, the J call TRBJ2-5, with TRBD1 identical over 7 bases. V shed 9 bases and J 2 bases; nucleotides not matched to a gene: 12. Per the germline V gene, CDR1 is MNHEY and CDR2 is SVGAGI. The CDR3 contains 15 residues.

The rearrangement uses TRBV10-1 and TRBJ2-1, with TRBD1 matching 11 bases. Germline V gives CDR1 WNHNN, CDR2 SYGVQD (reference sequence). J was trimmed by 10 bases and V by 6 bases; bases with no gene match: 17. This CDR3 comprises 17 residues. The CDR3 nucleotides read TGCGCCAGCAGGGACAGGGGGCCAGCTATCCTCCTAGGGGAGCAGTTCTTC. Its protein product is CASRDRGPAILLGEQFF.

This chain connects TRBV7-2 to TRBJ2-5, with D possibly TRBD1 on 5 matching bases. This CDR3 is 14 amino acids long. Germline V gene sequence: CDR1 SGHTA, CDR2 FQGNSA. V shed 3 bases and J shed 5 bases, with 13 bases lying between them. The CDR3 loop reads CASSFSGSRETQYF. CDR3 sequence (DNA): TGTGCCAGCAGCTTTTCAGGGTCCAGGGAGACCCAGTACTTC.

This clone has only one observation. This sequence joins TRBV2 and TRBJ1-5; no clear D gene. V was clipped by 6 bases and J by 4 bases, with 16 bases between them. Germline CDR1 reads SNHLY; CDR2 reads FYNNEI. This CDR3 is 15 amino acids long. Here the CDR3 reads CASSPGEAWNQPQHF. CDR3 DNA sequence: TGTGCCAGCAGCCCCGGGGAGGCTTGGAATCAGCCCCAGCATTTT.

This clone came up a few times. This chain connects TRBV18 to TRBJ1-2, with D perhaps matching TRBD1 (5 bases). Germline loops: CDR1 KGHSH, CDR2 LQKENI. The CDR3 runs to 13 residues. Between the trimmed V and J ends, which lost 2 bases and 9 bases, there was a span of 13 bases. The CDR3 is CASSPGSGWSYTF. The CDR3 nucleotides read TGTGCCAGCTCACCAGGTTCAGGGTGGAGCTACACCTTC. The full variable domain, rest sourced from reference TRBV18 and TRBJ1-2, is NAGVMQNPRHLVRRRGQEARLRCSPMKGHSHVYWYRQLPEEGLKFMVYLQKENIIDESGMPKERFSAEFPKEGPSILRIQQVVRGDSAAYFCASSPGSGWSYTFGSGTRLTVV.